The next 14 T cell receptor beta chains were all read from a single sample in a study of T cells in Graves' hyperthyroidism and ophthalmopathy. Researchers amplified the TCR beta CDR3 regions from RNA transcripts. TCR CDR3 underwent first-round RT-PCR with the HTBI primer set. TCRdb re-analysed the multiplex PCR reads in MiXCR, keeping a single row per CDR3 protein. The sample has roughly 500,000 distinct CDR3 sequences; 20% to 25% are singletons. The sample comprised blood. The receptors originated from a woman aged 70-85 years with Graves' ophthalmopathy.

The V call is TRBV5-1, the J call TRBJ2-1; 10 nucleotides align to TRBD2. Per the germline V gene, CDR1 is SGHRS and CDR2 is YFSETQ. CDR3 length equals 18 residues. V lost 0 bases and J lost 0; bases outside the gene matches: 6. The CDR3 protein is CASSLVTSGRSSYNEQFF. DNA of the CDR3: TGCGCCAGCAGCTTGGTGACTAGCGGGCGGAGCTCCTACAATGAGCAGTTCTTC.

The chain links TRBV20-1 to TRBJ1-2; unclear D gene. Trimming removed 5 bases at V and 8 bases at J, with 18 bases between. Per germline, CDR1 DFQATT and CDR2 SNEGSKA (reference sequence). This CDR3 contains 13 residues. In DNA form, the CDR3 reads TGCAGTGCTGGTAGAGAAAGAGGGCAGGGCTACACCTTC. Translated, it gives CSAGRERGQGYTF.

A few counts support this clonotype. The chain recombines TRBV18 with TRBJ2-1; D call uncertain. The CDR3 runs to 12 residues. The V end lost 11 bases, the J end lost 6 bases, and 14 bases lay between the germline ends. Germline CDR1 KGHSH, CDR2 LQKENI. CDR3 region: CAHLGPSNEQFF. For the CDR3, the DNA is TGTGCCCACCTCGGGCCCTCCAATGAGCAGTTCTTC. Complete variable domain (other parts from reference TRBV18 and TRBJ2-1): NAGVMQNPRHLVRRRGQEARLRCSPMKGHSHVYWYRQLPEEGLKFMVYLQKENIIDESGMPKERFSAEFPKEGPSILRIQQVVRGDSAAYFCAHLGPSNEQFFGPGTRLTVL.

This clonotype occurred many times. Here the CDR3 DNA reads TGTGCCAGTGCTAGCGGGAGGAACACCGGGGAGCTGTTTTTT. This translates into CASASGRNTGELFF. The J gene is TRBJ2-2, the V gene TRBV19, with 10 bases that match TRBD2. The CDR3 spans 14 residues. The trim removed 8 bases at V and 1 base at J, leaving 1 base unmatched. Germline CDR1 reads LNHDA; CDR2 reads SQIVND (reference sequence). The full variable domain, completed using reference TRBV19 and TRBJ2-2, is DGGITQSPKYLFRKEGQNVTLSCEQNLNHDAMYWYRQDPGQGLRLIYYSQIVNDFQKGDIAEGYSVSREKKESFPLTVTSAQKNPTAFYLCASASGRNTGELFFGEGSRLTVL.

DNA of the CDR3: TGTGCCAGTAGTGCCCGGACGGTATCTGGAAACACCATATATTTT. Translation gives CASSARTVSGNTIYF. The chain is built from TRBV19 and TRBJ1-3; D is uncertain. Germline CDR1 and CDR2: LNHDA and SQIVND (reference sequence). The V end was cut by 5 bases, the J end by 1 base, with 12 bases between. The CDR3 is made up of 15 amino acids.

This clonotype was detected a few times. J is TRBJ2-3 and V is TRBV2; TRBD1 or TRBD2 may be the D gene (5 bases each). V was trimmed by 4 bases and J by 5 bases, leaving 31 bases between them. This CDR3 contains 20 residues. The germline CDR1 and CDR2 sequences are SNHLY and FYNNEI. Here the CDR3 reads CASSVGHDRVARGGEDTQYF. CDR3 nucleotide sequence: TGTGCCAGCAGTGTCGGGCATGACAGAGTGGCCCGGGGTGGAGAAGATACGCAGTATTTT.

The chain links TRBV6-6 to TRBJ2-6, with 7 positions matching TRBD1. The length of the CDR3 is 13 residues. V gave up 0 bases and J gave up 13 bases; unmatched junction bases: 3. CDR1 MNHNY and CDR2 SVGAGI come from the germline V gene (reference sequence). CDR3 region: CASSYSGQTVLTF. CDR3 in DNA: TGTGCCAGCAGTTACTCGGGACAGACTGTCCTGACTTTC.

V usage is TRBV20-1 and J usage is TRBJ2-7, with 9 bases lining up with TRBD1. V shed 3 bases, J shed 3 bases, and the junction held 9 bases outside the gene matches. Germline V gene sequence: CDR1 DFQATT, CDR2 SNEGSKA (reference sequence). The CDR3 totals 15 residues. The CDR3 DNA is TGCAGTGCTAGGGCTACCGGGACAGGGAGCTACGAGCAGTACTTC. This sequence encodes CSARATGTGSYEQYF.

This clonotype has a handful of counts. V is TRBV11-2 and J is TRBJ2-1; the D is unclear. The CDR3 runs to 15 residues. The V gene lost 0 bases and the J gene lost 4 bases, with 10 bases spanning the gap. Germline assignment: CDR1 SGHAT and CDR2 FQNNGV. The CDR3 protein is CASSLEVGPYNEQFF. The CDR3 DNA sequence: TGTGCCAGCAGCTTAGAAGTAGGCCCGTACAATGAGCAGTTCTTC.

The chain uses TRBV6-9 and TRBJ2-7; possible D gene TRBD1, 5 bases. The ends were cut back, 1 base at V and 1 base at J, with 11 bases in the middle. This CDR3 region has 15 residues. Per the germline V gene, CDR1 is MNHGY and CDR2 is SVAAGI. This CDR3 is CASSYLAGQSYEQYF. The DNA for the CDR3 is TGTGCCAGCAGTTATTTGGCAGGACAATCCTACGAGCAGTACTTC.

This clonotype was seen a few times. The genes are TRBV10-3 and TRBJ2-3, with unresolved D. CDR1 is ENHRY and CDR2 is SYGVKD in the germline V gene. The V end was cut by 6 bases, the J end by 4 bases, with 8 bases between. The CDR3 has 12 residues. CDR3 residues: CAIRQSADTQYF. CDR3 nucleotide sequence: TGTGCCATCAGACAGTCCGCAGATACGCAGTATTTT.

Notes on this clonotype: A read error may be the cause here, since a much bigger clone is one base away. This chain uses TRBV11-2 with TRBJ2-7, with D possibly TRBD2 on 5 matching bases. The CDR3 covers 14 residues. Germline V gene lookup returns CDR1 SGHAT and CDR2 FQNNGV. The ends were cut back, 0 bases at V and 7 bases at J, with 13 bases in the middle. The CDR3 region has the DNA TGTGCCAGCAGCTTAGATCTAATTCGGGATGAGCAGTACTTC. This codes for CASSLDLIRDEQYF.

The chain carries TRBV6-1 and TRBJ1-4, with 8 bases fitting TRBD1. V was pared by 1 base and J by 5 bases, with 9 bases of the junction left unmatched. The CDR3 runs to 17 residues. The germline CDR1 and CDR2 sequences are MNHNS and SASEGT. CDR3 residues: CASSEGPPRGLNEKLFF. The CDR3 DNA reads TGTGCCAGCAGTGAAGGGCCCCCCAGGGGGCTGAATGAAAAACTGTTTTTT.

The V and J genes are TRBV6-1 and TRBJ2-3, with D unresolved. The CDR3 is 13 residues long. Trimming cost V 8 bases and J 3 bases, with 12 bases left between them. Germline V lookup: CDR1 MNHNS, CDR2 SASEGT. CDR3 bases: TGTGCCAGCCGTCGTATAGAAACAGATACGCAGTATTTT. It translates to CASRRIETDTQYF.